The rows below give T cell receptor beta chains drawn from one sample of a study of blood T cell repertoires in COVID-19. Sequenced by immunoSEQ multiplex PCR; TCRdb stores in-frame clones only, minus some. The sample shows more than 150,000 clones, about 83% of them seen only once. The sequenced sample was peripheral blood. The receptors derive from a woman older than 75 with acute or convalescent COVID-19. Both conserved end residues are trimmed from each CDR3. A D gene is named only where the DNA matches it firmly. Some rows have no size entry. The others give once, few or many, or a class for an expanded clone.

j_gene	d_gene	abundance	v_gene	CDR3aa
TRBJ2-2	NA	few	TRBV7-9	ASSSLQANTGELF
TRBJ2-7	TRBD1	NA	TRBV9	ASSVGQGAGEQY
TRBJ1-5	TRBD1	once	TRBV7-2	ASSPGQISNQPQH
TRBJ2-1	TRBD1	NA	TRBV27	ASSFGDRGPSSYNEQF
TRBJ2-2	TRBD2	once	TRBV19	ASSIDSLAGQTGELF
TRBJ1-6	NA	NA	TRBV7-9	ASGNGVYNSPLH
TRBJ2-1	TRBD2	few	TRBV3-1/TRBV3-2	ASSPGLASYNEQF
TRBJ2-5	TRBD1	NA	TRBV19	ASRPPGQGRKTQY
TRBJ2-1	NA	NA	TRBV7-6	ASSLSGGPVNEQF
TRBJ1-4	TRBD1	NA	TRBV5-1	ASSLDTGTAEKLF
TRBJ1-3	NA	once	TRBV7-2	ASSLGRIRGSGNTIY
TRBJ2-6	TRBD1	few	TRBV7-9	ASSSGQFSGANVLT
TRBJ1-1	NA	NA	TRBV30	AWSVQGAGAF
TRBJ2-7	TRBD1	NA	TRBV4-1	ASSQDQTGVGEQY
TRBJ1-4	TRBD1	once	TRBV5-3	ARSLGGQGEKLF
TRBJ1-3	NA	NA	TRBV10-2	ASSETGYSGNTIY
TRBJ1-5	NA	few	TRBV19	ASSILAGSNQPQH
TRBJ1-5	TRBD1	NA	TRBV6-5	ASRKTGGDNQPQH
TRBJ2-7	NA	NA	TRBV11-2	ASSLGRKQY
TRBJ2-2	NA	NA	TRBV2	ASREEQTNTGELF
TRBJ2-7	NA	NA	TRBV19	ASSGRSYEQY
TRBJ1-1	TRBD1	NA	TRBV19	ATRQGNTEAF
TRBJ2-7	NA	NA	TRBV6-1	ASSETEYYEQY
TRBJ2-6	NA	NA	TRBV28	ASSFVEEAGANVLT
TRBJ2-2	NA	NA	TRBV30	AWREPGLYTGELF